The 32 T cell receptor beta chains in this list originate from one sample, sequenced in a study of shared clonotypes between healthy human individuals. TCRdb's copy holds only in-frame clones and misses some; the assay was immunoSEQ multiplex PCR. The table includes some 530,000 clones, around 73% detected once. The sequencing sample was made of PBMCs. These TCRs come from a woman aged 40 to 55 in good health. Some clones in this sample may be carry-over from other donors' samples.

This clone was recorded a few times. The V gene is TRBV2, the J gene TRBJ1-5; TRBD1 aligns across 7 bases. Germline V gives CDR1 SNHLY, CDR2 FYNNEI. With 6 bases clipped from V and 5 bases from J, the junction kept 7 bases outside the gene matches. This CDR3 has 14 residues. CDR3 protein: CASSERQGHQPQHF. DNA of the CDR3: TGTGCCAGCAGCGAAAGACAGGGCCATCAGCCCCAGCATTTT.

This clone was detected once. This chain joins TRBV21-1 and TRBJ2-4; the D call in the table, TRBD2, was not verified against the DNA. TRBV21-1 is deemed a pseudogene. The CDR3 runs to 17 residues. CDR3 nucleotides: TGTGCCAGCAGCACAGGACTAGCGGGAATAAAAAAAAACATTCAGTACTTC. Residues: CASSTGLAGIKKNIQYF.

This clone was observed a few times. The chain combines TRBV29-1 with TRBJ1-1; TRBD1 is a possible D gene (6 bases). The CDR3 has 14 amino acids. V dropped 7 bases and J dropped 2 bases, with 17 bases sitting between them. CDR1 SQVTM and CDR2 ANQGSEA come from the germline V gene. The DNA of the CDR3 is TGCAGCGCCGTCCCGGGACAACGAAACACTGAAGCTTTCTTT. Translation gives CSAVPGQRNTEAFF.

The chain joins TRBV5-6 to TRBJ2-5; 11 bases line up with TRBD2. The ends lost 4 bases at V and 2 bases at J; junction bases unmatched: 4. Germline lookup yields CDR1 SGHDT and CDR2 YYEEEE. The CDR3 sequence is 15 residues long. The CDR3 protein is CASSRGTSGQETQYF. The DNA for the CDR3 is TGTGCCAGCAGCCGCGGGACTAGCGGACAAGAGACCCAGTACTTC.

This clone was recorded many times. J is TRBJ2-1 and V is TRBV4-2, with 10 bases that match TRBD2. The length of the CDR3 is 17 residues. V was clipped by 0 bases and J by 2 bases; unmatched bases: 4. Germline CDR1 reads LGHNA; CDR2 reads YNFKEQ. DNA for the CDR3: TGTGCCAGCAGCCAAGAAGAGACTAGCGGGCCCTACAATGAGCAGTTCTTC. Amino acids: CASSQEETSGPYNEQFF.

This sequence joins TRBV5-1 and TRBJ1-4; TRBD1 aligns across 7 bases. The CDR3 sequence is 14 residues long. J lost 5 bases, V lost 4 bases, and 5 bases had no gene match. Germline V gene lookup returns CDR1 SGHRS and CDR2 YFSETQ. The CDR3 DNA sequence: TGCGCCAGCAGCCAGGGGGGGCGAAATGAAAAACTGTTTTTT. Translated: CASSQGGRNEKLFF.

The rearrangement links TRBV6-1 to TRBJ2-7, with D perhaps matching TRBD1 or TRBD2 (7 bases each). Deletions cut 2 bases from V and 2 bases from J, with 13 bases between. The CDR3 is 15 amino acids. Germline lookup yields CDR1 MNHNS and CDR2 SASEGT. CDR3 amino acids: CASSESGTATYEQYF. The CDR3 region has the DNA TGTGCCAGCAGTGAAAGCGGGACAGCCACCTACGAGCAGTACTTC.

In regard to this clone: The same CDR3 can be traced to other DNA sequences in this sample. The V gene is TRBV5-1, the J gene TRBJ2-3; the D gene is possibly TRBD2 (6 bases). The CDR3 contains 14 residues. V lost 2 bases, J lost 1 base, and 8 bases lay in between. CDR1 and CDR2 from the germline V gene are SGHRS and YFSETQ. The CDR3 DNA follows: TGCGCCAGCAGCTTTGCGGGACGCACAGATACGCAGTATTTT. Translating it yields CASSFAGRTDTQYF.

V and J are TRBV7-8 and TRBJ1-5; D not resolved. Germline-derived CDR1 and CDR2 are SGHVS and FQNEAQ. This CDR3 spans 17 amino acids. The ends were cut back, 5 bases at V and 0 bases at J, with 17 bases in the middle. The CDR3 DNA is TGTGCCAGCAGCGCCCGGGAGAGTCTGGATAGCAATCAGCCCCAGCATTTT. Residues: CASSARESLDSNQPQHF.

V is TRBV28 and J is TRBJ2-1; 11 nucleotides line up with TRBD2. The J segment lost 9 bases and the V segment lost 8 bases, leaving 12 bases of the junction unmatched. Germline values: CDR1 MDHEN, CDR2 SYDVKM. The CDR3 length is 15 residues. The CDR3 spells CASHTLAGGSSEQFF. The DNA of the CDR3 is TGTGCCAGCCATACCCTAGCGGGAGGTAGCAGTGAGCAGTTCTTC.

This clone came up many times. This chain joins TRBV5-4 and TRBJ2-2, with 12 positions matching TRBD2. After removal of 5 bases from V and 3 bases from J, the junction contained 5 bases not matched to a gene. The length of the CDR3 is 16 residues. Per germline, CDR1 SGHNT and CDR2 YYREEE (reference sequence). CDR3 nucleotides: TGTGCCAGCAGACGACTAGCGGGAGCGGACACCGGGGAGCTGTTTTTT. It encodes CASRRLAGADTGELFF.

V is TRBV28 and J is TRBJ1-1, with 10 positions matching TRBD1. The germline CDR1 and CDR2 sequences are MDHEN and SYDVKM. The V and J ends lost 4 bases and 7 bases, in that order; junction bases with no gene match: 9. There are 15 residues in the CDR3. The CDR3 loop reads CASSWDRGRRIEAFF. CDR3 DNA: TGTGCCAGCAGTTGGGACAGGGGAAGGCGTATTGAAGCTTTCTTT.

The chain uses TRBV9 and TRBJ1-1; TRBD1 agrees at 7 bases. The germline CDR1 and CDR2 sequences are SGDLS and YYNGEE. This CDR3 spans 13 amino acids. The ends lost 0 bases at V and 8 bases at J; junction bases unmatched: 4. CDR3 residues: CASSVDGTVEAFF. The CDR3 DNA reads TGTGCCAGCAGCGTAGACGGGACAGTAGAAGCTTTCTTT.

In the case of this clone: This sample includes further DNA sequences coding for the same CDR3. The rearrangement joins TRBV11-2 to TRBJ2-7; D unresolved. The germline CDR1 and CDR2 sequences are SGHAT and FQNNGV. The CDR3 contains 12 residues. Trimming pared 3 bases from V and 3 bases from J, leaving 6 bases between. For the CDR3, the DNA is TGTGCCAGCAGCTTTGCAAACTACGAGCAGTACTTC. Its translation is CASSFANYEQYF.

The count of this clone is one. For the CDR3, the DNA is TGCGCCAGCAGTGAGTTGAAGGGCTTAACCTACGAGCAGTACTTC. Its protein product is CASSELKGLTYEQYF. The genes are TRBV10-2 and TRBJ2-7, with D uncertain. V lost 1 base, J lost 2 bases, and 12 bases lay in between. CDR1 is WSHSY, CDR2 SAAADI, per germline. This CDR3 has 15 amino acids.

Concerning this clone: This likely came from a read error, as a far larger clone is one base away. This chain joins TRBV7-2 and TRBJ1-3; the D gene is possibly TRBD1 (6 bases). Germline loops: CDR1 SGHTA, CDR2 FQGNSA. This CDR3 contains 14 residues. CDR3 sequence: CASSVGGSGNAIYF. For the CDR3, the DNA is TGTGCCAGCAGTGTAGGGGGTAGTGGAAACGCCATATATTTT.

Regarding this clone: A clone one base away is much larger, so this may be a read error. The V and J genes are TRBV30 and TRBJ1-2; possibly TRBD1 for D (5 bases). Germline lookup yields CDR1 GTSNPN and CDR2 SVGIG (reference sequence). This CDR3 has 13 amino acids. V was clipped by 2 bases and J by 3 bases, with 10 bases between them. The CDR3 is CAWSRGADYGYTF. The DNA for the CDR3 is TGTGCCTGGAGTAGGGGCGCCGACTATGGCTACACCTTC.

This clone was seen a single time. The V and J genes are TRBV2 and TRBJ1-5; D remains unclear. V was shortened by 4 bases and J by 0 bases, with 4 bases between the two germline ends. The CDR3 extends over 13 amino acids. Germline V CDR1 and CDR2: SNHLY, FYNNEI. The CDR3 nucleotides are TGTGCCAGCAGTGCCTATAGCAATCAGCCCCAGCATTTT. It is translated as CASSAYSNQPQHF.

The chain joins TRBV14 to TRBJ2-7; maybe TRBD2 (7 bases). Germline-derived CDR1 and CDR2 are SGHDN and FVKESK. This CDR3 region has 14 residues. V lost 4 bases and J 5 bases, leaving 15 bases between the germline ends. The CDR3 bases are TGTGCCAGCAGCCGCCGGGGGGCCGGGGACGAGCAGTACTTC. Translating it yields CASSRRGAGDEQYF.

The CDR3 sequence is CASRLSGETQYF. In DNA form, the CDR3 reads TGTGCCAGCCGACTCTCCGGGGAGACCCAGTACTTC. The chain employs TRBV2 and TRBJ2-5, with D hard to call. Germline V gene sequence: CDR1 SNHLY, CDR2 FYNNEI. The CDR3 length is 12 residues. The V and J ends lost 8 bases and 5 bases respectively, with 12 bases between them. The whole variable domain, filled in from reference TRBV2 and TRBJ2-5, reads EPEVTQTPSHQVTQMGQEVILRCVPISNHLYFYWYRQILGQKVEFLVSFYNNEISEKSEIFDDQFSVERPDGSNFTLKIRSTKLEDSAMYFCASRLSGETQYFGPGTRLLVL.

The chain uses TRBV9 and TRBJ1-2; TRBD1 matches 7 bases. Per the germline V gene, CDR1 is SGDLS and CDR2 is YYNGEE. The CDR3 totals 16 residues. Trimming at V came to 0 bases and at J to 0 bases, leaving 5 bases not matched to a gene. The CDR3 DNA is TGTGCCAGCAGCGTAGCTGACAGGGCGGCTAACTATGGCTACACCTTC. As protein: CASSVADRAANYGYTF.

The V gene is TRBV7-6, the J gene TRBJ2-5, with D possibly matching TRBD2 (5 bases). This CDR3 has 15 amino acids. The ends were cut back, 5 bases at V and 5 bases at J, with 18 bases in the middle. Germline CDR1 reads SGHVS; CDR2 reads FNYEAQ. The CDR3 here is CASSAAVPRGETQYF. DNA of the CDR3: TGTGCCAGCAGCGCCGCGGTGCCCCGCGGGGAGACCCAGTACTTC.

On this clone itself: One base away lies a much larger clone, so this may be a sequencing read error. Other DNA variants within this sample encode the same CDR3. V gene TRBV5-4 combines with J gene TRBJ2-6, with TRBD1 identical over 7 bases. The germline CDR1 and CDR2 sequences are SGHNT and YYREEE (reference sequence). This CDR3 region has 17 residues. CDR3 bases: TGTGCCAGCAGCTTACCGGGACAGATTTCTGGGGCCAACGTCCTGACCTTC. Residues: CASSLPGQISGANVLTF.

V is TRBV11-1 and J is TRBJ2-5; 13 nucleotides match TRBD2. CDR3 size: 16 residues. Germline CDR1 SGHAT, CDR2 FQDESV (reference sequence). V lost 5 bases and J lost 2; bases outside the gene matches: 5. The CDR3 DNA sequence: TGTGCCAGCAGCCCCCAGGGACTAGCGGGACAAGAGACCCAGTACTTC. It yields the protein CASSPQGLAGQETQYF.

This chain connects TRBV4-2 to TRBJ1-1, with 7 positions matching TRBD1. The junction had 11 bases not matched to a gene; V was cut back by 4 bases and J by 3 bases. The germline V gene encodes CDR1 LGHNA and CDR2 YNFKEQ. This CDR3 is built from 16 residues. CDR3: CASSPRGGSQYTEAFF. The CDR3 DNA sequence: TGTGCCAGCAGCCCCAGGGGGGGCAGCCAGTACACTGAAGCTTTCTTT.

This chain joins TRBV20-1 and TRBJ2-3; TRBD1 matches at 7 bases. The junction had 2 bases not matched to a gene; V was cut back by 0 bases and J by 11 bases. In germline, CDR1 is DFQATT, CDR2 SNEGSKA (reference sequence). This CDR3 has 11 amino acids. The CDR3 DNA is TGCAGTGCTAGAGATTGGACAGGGCAGTATTTT. Protein product: CSARDWTGQYF.

This clone was recorded once. The chain employs TRBV19 and TRBJ2-1; D remains unclear. CDR1 LNHDA and CDR2 SQIVND come from the germline V gene (reference sequence). Trimming pared 1 base from V and 7 bases from J, leaving 11 bases between. This CDR3 contains 14 residues. This CDR3 is CASSIGSFGNEQFF. The CDR3, as DNA: TGTGCCAGTAGTATAGGAAGTTTTGGTAATGAGCAGTTCTTC.

The chain carries TRBV4-1 and TRBJ1-1; D is uncertain. CDR1 is MGHRA, CDR2 YSYEKL, per germline. The CDR3 is 15 amino acids. The ends were cut back, 2 bases at V and 0 bases at J, with 10 bases in the middle. Here the CDR3 DNA reads TGCGCCAGCAGCCAACTGGGATTAATGAACACTGAAGCTTTCTTT. Protein sequence: CASSQLGLMNTEAFF.

CDR3 nucleotides: TGTGCCAGCAGCGGGTTCTCCGGGACAGGGGGAGAGACCCAGTACTTC. This encodes CASSGFSGTGGETQYF. The chain combines TRBV9 with TRBJ2-5; 11 bases are a match to TRBD1. CDR1 and CDR2 from the germline V gene are SGDLS and YYNGEE. J was trimmed by 4 bases and V by 3 bases; bases with no gene match: 8. This CDR3 is 16 amino acids long.

The CDR3 sequence: CSVTGQFLETQYF. CDR3 sequence (DNA): TGCAGCGTTACTGGACAGTTTCTCGAGACCCAGTACTTC. This chain joins TRBV29-1 and TRBJ2-5; possibly TRBD1 for D (6 bases). Germline CDR1 and CDR2: SQVTM and ANQGSEA. The V and J ends lost 5 bases and 5 bases respectively, with 15 bases between them. The CDR3 consists of 13 residues.

The J gene is TRBJ2-3, the V gene TRBV5-5; TRBD2 might be the D (6 bases). Trimming took off 7 bases at V and 2 bases at J, with 11 bases between the two ends. From germline, CDR1 is SGHKS and CDR2 YYEKEE (reference sequence). The CDR3 is made up of 13 amino acids. For the CDR3, the DNA is TGTGCCAGCGGGGGACTCCCCACAGATACGCAGTATTTT. It translates to CASGGLPTDTQYF.

V usage is TRBV11-3 and J usage is TRBJ2-1, with D tentatively TRBD1 (5 bases). Germline V gene data show CDR1 as SGHNT and CDR2 as YENEEA. The CDR3 has 14 amino acids. Trimming removed 6 bases at V and 8 bases at J, with 17 bases between. The CDR3 is CASRNQGRNDEQFF. CDR3 bases: TGTGCCAGCAGAAATCAGGGAAGGAATGATGAGCAGTTCTTC. The entire variable domain, with the rest obtained from reference TRBV11-3 and TRBJ2-1, is as follows: EAGVVQSPRYKIIEKKQPVAFWCNPISGHNTLYWYLQNLGQGPELLIRYENEEAVDDSQLPKDRFSAERLKGVDSTLKIQPAELGDSAVYLCASRNQGRNDEQFFGPGTRLTVL.